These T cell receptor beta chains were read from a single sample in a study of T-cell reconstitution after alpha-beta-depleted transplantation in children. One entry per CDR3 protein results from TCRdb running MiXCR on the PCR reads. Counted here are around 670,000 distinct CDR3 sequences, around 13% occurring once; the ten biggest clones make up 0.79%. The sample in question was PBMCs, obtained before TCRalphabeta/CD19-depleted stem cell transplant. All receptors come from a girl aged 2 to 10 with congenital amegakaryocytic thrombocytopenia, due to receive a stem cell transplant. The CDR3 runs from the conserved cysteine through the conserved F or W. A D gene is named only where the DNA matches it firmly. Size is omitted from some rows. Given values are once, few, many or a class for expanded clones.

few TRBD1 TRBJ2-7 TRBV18 TGTGCCAGCTCACCCCCTGACAGGGGTCCCTACGAGCAGTACTTC CASSPPDRGPYEQYF
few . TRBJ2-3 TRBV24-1 TGTGCCACCAGTGATTTGCAACAGGGCCTAGATACGCAGTATTTT CATSDLQQGLDTQYF
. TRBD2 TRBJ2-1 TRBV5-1 TGCGCCAGCAGCTTAGGGTTGGCGGGAGGGCCTGAGAATGAGCAGTTCTTC CASSLGLAGGPENEQFF
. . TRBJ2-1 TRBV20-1 TGCAGTGCCGCAGCCGGGTATGAGCAGTTCTTC CSAAAGYEQFF
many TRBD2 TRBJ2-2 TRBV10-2 TGCGCCAGCACTCGCGGGAGCTCCGGGGAGCTGTTTTTT CASTRGSSGELFF
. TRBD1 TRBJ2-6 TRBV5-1 TGCGCCAGCAGCATCCGGGACAGGGATACCTCTGGGGCCAACGTCCTGACTTTC CASSIRDRDTSGANVLTF
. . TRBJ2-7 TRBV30 TGTGCCTGGAGCCAAACAATCGGCCAATTCTCCTACGAGCAGTACTTC CAWSQTIGQFSYEQYF
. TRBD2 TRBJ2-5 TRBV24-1 TGTGCCACCAGTGATTCCCTACTAGCGGGAGAGGAGACCCAGTACTTC CATSDSLLAGEETQYF
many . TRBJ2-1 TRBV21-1 TGTGCCAGCAGCAGTTCCCACCGGGACCAAAGCTACAATGAGCAGTTCTTC CASSSSHRDQSYNEQFF
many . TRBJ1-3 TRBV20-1 TGCAGTGCCAGATCCTCTGGAAACACCATATATTTT CSARSSGNTIYF
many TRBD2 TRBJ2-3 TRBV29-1 TGCAGCGTTGAATACGGCGGGAGGGAGGCAGATACGCAGTATTTT CSVEYGGREADTQYF
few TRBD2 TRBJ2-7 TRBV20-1 TGCAGTGCCCCCCGTATTAGCGGGAGAACAGGGAGTGACGAGCAGTACTTC CSAPRISGRTGSDEQYF
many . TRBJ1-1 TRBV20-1 TGCAGTGCTAGGGAAATGAACACTGAAGCTTTCTTT CSAREMNTEAFF
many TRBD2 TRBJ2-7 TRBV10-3 TGTGCCATCAGTGGCGGGAGGGGCAACTACGAGCAGTACTTC CAISGGRGNYEQYF
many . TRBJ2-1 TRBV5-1 TGCGCCAGCAGCTCCAGGACTTCGAGGGACCATGAGCAGTTCTTC CASSSRTSRDHEQFF
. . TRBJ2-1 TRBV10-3 TGTGCCATCTTGGGGGGTTCCTCAGGGCGGAATGAGCAGTTCTTC CAILGGSSGRNEQFF
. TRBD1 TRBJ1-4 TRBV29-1 TGCAGCGTCGTAATATCCGGGACAGGAAATGAAAAACTGTTTTTT CSVVISGTGNEKLFF
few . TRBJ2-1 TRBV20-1 TGCAGTGCTAGAGAGCTCGGGCAGCCTAGCTCCTACAATGAGCAGTTCTTC CSARELGQPSSYNEQFF
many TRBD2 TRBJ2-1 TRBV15 TGTGCCACCAGCAGAGGAATTGCTAGCGGGAGGCGTAATGAGCAGTTCTTC CATSRGIASGRRNEQFF
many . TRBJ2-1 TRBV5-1 TGCGCCAGCAGCTACGTATTGCAGGGGCACAATGAGCAGTTCTTC CASSYVLQGHNEQFF
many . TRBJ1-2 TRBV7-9 TGTGCCAGCAGCTTAGTTACATCACCGGGCTATGGCTACACCTTC CASSLVTSPGYGYTF
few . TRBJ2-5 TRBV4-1 TGCGCCAGCAGCCAAGTCTTTTCCGAGACCCAGTACTTC CASSQVFSETQYF
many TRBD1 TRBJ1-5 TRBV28 TGTGCCAGCACTCGCCGACAGGGGGTGGGTCAGCCCCAGCATTTT CASTRRQGVGQPQHF
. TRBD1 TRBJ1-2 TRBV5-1 TGCGCCAGCAGCTGGGAACAGGGGGCAGACTATGGCTACACCTTC CASSWEQGADYGYTF
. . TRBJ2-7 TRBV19 TGTGCCAGTAGTTGTGACGAGCAGTACTTC CASSCDEQYF
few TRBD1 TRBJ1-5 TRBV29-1 TGCAGCGTCTTGGTGGCACAGGGGCCGGGGCCCCAGCATTTT CSVLVAQGPGPQHF
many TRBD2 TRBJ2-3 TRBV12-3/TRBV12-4 TGTGCCAGCAGTCCACTAGCGGGAGAGATATCTAGCACAGATACGCAGTATTTT CASSPLAGEISSTDTQYF
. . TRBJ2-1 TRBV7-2 TGTGCCAGCAGCACCACTGGGGTTATCGATGAGCAGTTCTTC CASSTTGVIDEQFF
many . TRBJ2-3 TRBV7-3 TGTGCCAGCAGTTTCGACAGCGGGACAGATACGCAGTATTTT CASSFDSGTDTQYF
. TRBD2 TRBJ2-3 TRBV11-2 TGTGCCAGCCCCCTTGCGGGGGGGTTAACAGATACGCAGTATTTT CASPLAGGLTDTQYF
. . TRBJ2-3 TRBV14 TGTGCCAGCAGCCCACAAAGCACAGATACGCAGTATTTT CASSPQSTDTQYF
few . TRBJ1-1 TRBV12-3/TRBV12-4 TGTGCCAGCAGTAAAAACCAGAACACTGAAGCTTTCTTT CASSKNQNTEAFF
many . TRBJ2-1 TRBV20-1 TGCAGTGCTGAGGGCGAGGACAGCCATGAGCAGTTCTTC CSAEGEDSHEQFF
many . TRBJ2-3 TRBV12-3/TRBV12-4 TGTGCCAGCAGTTTTTATGACTCCCCCTTGGGGGATACGCAGTATTTT CASSFYDSPLGDTQYF
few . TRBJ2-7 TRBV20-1 TGCAGTGCTAGGGGGCGGGAAGGTTACGAGCAGTACTTC CSARGREGYEQYF
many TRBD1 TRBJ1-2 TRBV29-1 TGCAGCGCCGAGACAGGGAGAGACTATGGCTACACCTTC CSAETGRDYGYTF
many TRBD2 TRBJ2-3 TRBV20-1 TGCAGTGCTAGCCGACCTAGCGGGAGTGTCACAGATACGCAGTATTTT CSASRPSGSVTDTQYF
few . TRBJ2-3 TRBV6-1 TGTGCCACACAGGGTCTAGTTTCGTCAGATACGCAGTATTTT CATQGLVSSDTQYF
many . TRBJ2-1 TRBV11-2 TGTGCCAGCAGCTTAGCGGCCGTAAGCTCCTACAATGAGCAGTTCTTC CASSLAAVSSYNEQFF
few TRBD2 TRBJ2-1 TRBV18 TGTGCCAGCTCACCCGCCGGGACTAGCGGGAGCAATGAGCAGTTCTTC CASSPAGTSGSNEQFF
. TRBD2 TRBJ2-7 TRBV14 TGTGCCAGCAGCGAATACCCGGGACTAGCGGGAGCATACGAGCAGTACTTC CASSEYPGLAGAYEQYF
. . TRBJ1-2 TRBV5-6 TGTGCCAGCAGCCTAGACCGGGGCTACACCTTC CASSLDRGYTF
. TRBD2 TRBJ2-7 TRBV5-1 TGCGCCAGCAGCTTCGCTAGCGGGAGCGACGAGCAGTACTTC CASSFASGSDEQYF
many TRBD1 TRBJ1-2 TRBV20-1 TGCAGTGCTAAGGACAGGGTCTATGGCTACACCTTC CSAKDRVYGYTF
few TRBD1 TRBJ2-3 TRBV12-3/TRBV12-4 TGTGCCAGCCACAACGTAGGGGACAGGGTCACAGATACGCAGTATTTT CASHNVGDRVTDTQYF
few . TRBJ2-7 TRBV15 TGTGCCACCAGCAGAGACCGCAACATTCCCTACGAGCAGTACTTC CATSRDRNIPYEQYF
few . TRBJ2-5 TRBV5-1 TGCGCCAGCAGCCCGAGCCAACGGGTCTTCTTCGAACGGGAGACCCAGTACTTC CASSPSQRVFFERETQYF
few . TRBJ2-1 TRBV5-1 TGCGCCAGCAGCTCCAGGGGGGTCGCCCCCCACAATGAGCAGTTCTTC CASSSRGVAPHNEQFF
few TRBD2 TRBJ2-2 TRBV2 TGTGCCAGCACTCCCCACCCGGGACTAGCGGGAGCCATCACCGGGGAGCTGTTTTTT CASTPHPGLAGAITGELFF
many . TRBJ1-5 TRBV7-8 TGTGCCAGCAGCTTTCAGGATCAGCCCCAGCATTTT CASSFQDQPQHF
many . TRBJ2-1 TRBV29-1 TGCAGCGTCGCGCCGGGGGTGTCCTACAATGAGCAGTTCTTC CSVAPGVSYNEQFF
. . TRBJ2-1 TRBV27 TGTGCCAGCAGTTTGTGGGGGGAGACGCAGAATGAGCAGTTCTTC CASSLWGETQNEQFF
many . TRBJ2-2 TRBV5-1 TGCGCCAGCAGCTTCCCACAGCCCACCGGGGAGCTGTTTTTT CASSFPQPTGELFF